This TCR beta chain appears in the sequencing data of a study of cytomegalovirus exposure and HLA in healthy donors (dated by TCRdb to about 2017). Regarding the study in general: An earlier analysis of 587 of the donors reported over 250 Gb of sequence data and 100 million to 120 million unique TCR beta sequences obtained from about 179 million T cells. An early release covering roughly 600 HLA-typed donors comprised about 300 gigabases of sequencing data and tens of millions of unique TCR sequences. Of the 398 genotyped donors, 75% to 85% were placed in the genetic ancestry cluster associated with self-reported Caucasian donors. The study aimed to test whether cataloging public T cell receptors could reveal signatures of past pathogen exposure. The study profiled the T cell repertoires of some 610 subjects by immunosequencing and related them to cytomegalovirus serostatus. Along with the roughly 670-subject first cohort, a separate validation cohort of approximately 110 different subjects was used. The study combined high-throughput TCR immunosequencing, statistical association of individual TCRs with disease status, and machine learning to predict cytomegalovirus infection status. A later analysis re-analyzed previously published TCR beta repertoires from approximately 670 donors and added high-resolution HLA genotyping to study TCR occurrence patterns. The later analysis used no new phenotypic data to find candidate immune exposures, relying instead on TCR beta sequences and their occurrence across donors. In an earlier analysis of 587 of the donors, high-throughput TCR beta sequencing was used to judge whether each TCR beta V gene segment behaved as functional or pseudogenic. Donor age, sex, ethnicity and CMV serostatus were compiled together with the repertoire data. A later genetic analysis took genome-wide SNP genotypes for about three fifths of the roughly 670 donors and used that subset as a discovery cohort. All discovery cohort repertoires had been generated using a single sequencing platform. HLA typing included class I and class II loci at four-digit resolution. Typing coverage differed by locus: A, B, C, DRB1 and DQB1 were typed in about 629-640 donors, DQA1 in 500 to 550, DPA1 in 600 to 610, and DPB1 in 472. Roughly 5 DR-DQ haplotypes were handled as single units for association and clustering because linkage in the cohort was strong. Among about 390 genotyped donors of the cohort, an average of around 240,000 unique TCR beta nucleotide sequences were sequenced per donor, around 18% of them non-productive. Results and caveats for the whole study, not just this receptor: In this cohort, only TCR beta chains were sequenced, and detectable features were limited by the absence of alpha or paired-chain data. A cluster of highly shared sequence variants was judged likely to represent a technical artifact of the sequencing pipeline. For the cohort, immune exposure information was limited to CMV serostatus. When HLA alleles, especially DR and DQ, strongly co-occurred, TCR associations were difficult to assign to individual alleles. V-gene and J-gene trimming of TCR beta chains was associated with a missense DCLRE1C variant in a later genetic analysis, and the association was replicated in an independent cohort. In vitro tests confirmed that a few of the cytomegalovirus-associated TCR beta chains recognize cytomegalovirus antigens. Most TCR sequences were seen in very few donors, while some public TCRs were found in many individuals. The study gave a list of 150 to 200 TCR beta chains associated with cytomegalovirus. It was suggested by the authors that the approach could potentially be generalized to other disease states and immunological phenotypes. According to a later analysis, most CMV-associated TCR beta chains appeared to be HLA-restricted, and the HLA associations seemed to be driven largely by CMV exposure. A further reported finding was that TCR beta sequences accurately predicted the HLA-A and HLA-B alleles for most subjects in the first cohort. About 17 rarely observed V segments, including chromosome 9 orphons, were excluded from the earlier analysis of about 500 of the donors because counts were too low. In an earlier analysis of about 540 of the donors, most TCR beta V segments were observed in productive rearrangements about 90% or about 30% of the time, broadly matching IMGT annotations. Linkage disequilibrium might explain the correlated functional status among segregating V segments, but an unknown experimental factor could not be ruled out. In a later analysis, the rate of TCR association differed among HLA loci, with DRB1 alleles having the most associated TCRs and HLA-C alleles having the fewest. Because some donors lacked HLA typing at each locus, the association tests relied only on the typed subset. Presence/absence analyses assumed roughly uniform sequencing depth across donors, an assumption that may not hold. A later analysis reported that several top co-occurrence clusters appeared linked to parvovirus B19, influenza, CMV and Epstein-Barr virus. In a later analysis, HLA-associated TCR beta chains were found to be more clonally expanded and to have lower generation probabilities than equally common non-associated chains. Cytomegalovirus status was reported to be diagnosed by the classifier with high specificity and sensitivity in both the original and validation cohorts. Specific HLA alleles were associated with 15,000 to 20,000 TCR beta sequences at a false discovery rate of 0.05 in a later analysis. In a later genetic analysis, fewer N-insertions in productive TCRs were reported among donors in an Asian-associated ancestry cluster than the roughly 700-donor mean.

Remarks on this clone: The target of this receptor is not known. No base quality values were provided; no much bigger clone lies one nucleotide off.

The cohort comprised around 700 healthy bone marrow donors. At the time of sampling, all cohort members were nominally healthy, though unrecorded immune exposures were likely present. The donor tested CMV seropositive, placing the donor among the 290 or so seropositive members of the cohort. Every donor gave a peripheral blood sample, and the peripheral blood mononuclear cells from that sample were used for TCR beta sequencing. The Qiagen DNeasy Blood Extraction Kit was used to extract genomic DNA from the blood cell samples. The library was built by means of the immunoSEQ multiplex PCR assay. For the multiplex PCR, a mixture combining 60 forward primers for TCR Vbeta segments and 13 reverse primers for TCR Jbeta segments was used. Amplification of the CDR3 region of rearranged TCR beta genes was performed with a multiplex PCR assay on genomic DNA. Amplified TCR beta libraries were sequenced as 87-base-pair reads on the Illumina HiSeq System. Per the original workflow: In a later analysis, tens of millions of unique TCR beta chains were counted across the 666 repertoires, and around 10 million of these chains were shared by at least two donors. To remove PCR and sequencing errors, raw reads were error-corrected and collapsed into unique sequences using a nearest-neighbor algorithm that merged closely related sequences. Alignment of CDR3 sequences to IMGT reference sequences was used to assign V, D and J gene segments. For a sequence to be retained, a match of at least six nucleotides was required to both a V gene segment and a J gene segment. A rearrangement was called productive if the CDR3 had no stop codons and remained in frame with V and J, and every other rearrangement was called non-productive. CDR3 was defined by IMGT convention, running from the second conserved V-encoded cysteine to the conserved J-encoded phenylalanine. Sequences without an unambiguous match to a single V gene segment were excluded from the earlier analysis of 500 to 700 of the donors. In an earlier analysis of almost 600 of the donors, a V segment was called functional when productive rearrangements were above 56.7%, and segregating when the standard deviation between donors exceeded 5%. A statistical classification framework was built to diagnose cytomegalovirus status from the catalog of TCR beta chain sequences. A later analysis assigned V and J genes by comparing TCR nucleotide sequences with IMGT/GENE-DB human TR gene sequences. Using the TCRdist pipeline, a later analysis assigned CDR3 sequences along with most-parsimonious VDJ recombination scenarios. In a later analysis, every TCR beta chain was defined by the combination of its CDR3 amino acid sequence and its V-gene family, and reads without a unique V-gene family were dropped. A later analysis removed nearly 600 highly shared, low-generation-probability nucleotide sequences to deal with suspected cross-contamination and a sequencing artifact. In a later analysis, a clonal expansion index for each public chain was calculated from normalized within-repertoire ranks of inferred template counts. In a later analysis, generation probabilities were computed with a VDJ recombination model fitted to out-of-frame rearrangements, and the resulting probabilities were checked against IGoR. In a later analysis, TCR-TCR, TCR-HLA and TCR-CMV co-occurrence was scored with hypergeometric tests, and a repertoire-size bias correction was applied to TCR pairs. False discovery rates were estimated in a later analysis by permuting HLA or CMV assignments 20 times. In a later analysis, co-occurring TCRs were grouped with DBSCAN, and TCRdist sequence similarity was added when clustering was performed within HLA-allele-positive subsets. Co-occurrence clustering excluded repertoires with fewer than 30,000 or more than 120,000 public chains, plus five with anomalous nucleotide sharing. TCRdb holds this immuneACCESS table with in-frame rearrangements only. Some clones are missing; in checked studies, unresolved V genes explain under half, and the rest has no known cause. V and J calls and clone size are those listed in that table; D and trimming were worked out from the DNA. Within this sample are 200,000 to 300,000 clones, with 82% of them counted one time only. The top ten hold around 5.4% of the sample.

This receptor was obtained from a middle-aged woman in good health and CMV-seropositive. The sample comprised PBMCs.

The DNA sequence is given as TGTGCCAGTACAAGGGGGTACGGCGGCAATCAGCCCCAGCATTTT. Its translation is CASTRGYGGNQPQHF. The chain is made from TRBV19 and TRBJ1-5; matching of 6 bases hints at TRBD1 as the D gene. There are 15 amino acids in the CDR3, from cysteine to phenylalanine inclusive. Of the read, only the CDR3 DNA is kept; its 45 bases are in frame from base 1. The junction shows trimming of 7 bases on V and 2 bases on J, plus 15 bases between the germline ends. Per the germline V gene (reference sequence), LNHDA is the CDR1 and SQIVND is the CDR2.